This T cell receptor (beta chain) is drawn from a study of blood T cell repertoires in COVID-19. Looking at the study overall: Some COVID-19 samples were acute and others convalescent; all came from the United States, Italy and Spain. PBMCs, B-cell-depleted T cells, or T cells were the source of the cDNA or gDNA that made up the material.

Trimming shortened V by 5 bases and J by 5 bases, and 9 bases separated the two germline ends. This CDR3 is built from 12 residues. CDR1 SEHNR and CDR2 FQNEAQ come from the germline V gene (reference sequence). Study processing details: Cell counts per sample came from amplifying reference gene primers. Profiling relied on immunoSEQ multiplex PCR, and the TCRdb table lists in-frame clones only, not all of them. The D gene and trimming were derived from the DNA, and the V and J assignments and clone size from that table. The sample records tens of thousands of clones, 70% to 90% being singletons. The chain uses TRBV7-9 and TRBJ1-1; D may be TRBD1 (6 bases). Specimen: peripheral blood. The clonotype was recovered from a human donor in a cohort sampled during active COVID-19. The donor label of this sample is uncertain. This CDR3 is CASSKGQTEAFF. The CDR3, as DNA: TGTGCCAGCAGCAAAGGACAGACTGAAGCTTTCTTT.